This entry concerns a single T cell receptor beta chain. What it binds is not known. RNA transcripts were the template for amplifying TCR beta CDR3 regions. The HTBI primer set served for first-round RT-PCR of the TCR CDR3. TCRdb reprocessed the multiplex PCR reads via MiXCR and lists one record per CDR3 protein. The sample holds about 59,000 distinct CDR3 sequences, approximately 57% seen once. The sample is drawn from a study of T cells in Graves' hyperthyroidism and ophthalmopathy. Study outcomes and limitations: Expanded thyroid clonotypes (above 0.001) were mostly also found in blood. Separating ophthalmopathy from stable hyperthyroidism was achieved by a 13 V-J model.

Subjects with ophthalmopathy showed a Clinical Activity Score no lower than 3, a NOSPECS grade no lower than 4, and a duration shorter than 3 months. Not enrolled were patients with uncontrolled infection, other autoimmune disease, pregnancy or lactation. The clonotype was recovered from a woman in her sixties or seventies with Graves' ophthalmopathy. Sequenced sample: blood.

The CDR3, as DNA: TGCAGCGTAACCGACAGGGGACAGAACACCGGGGAGCTGTTTTTT. Its translation is CSVTDRGQNTGELFF. The gene calls are TRBV29-1 and TRBJ2-2, with 8 bases fitting TRBD1. The CDR3 covers 15 residues. CDR1 and CDR2 from the germline V gene are SQVTM and ANQGSEA. J was trimmed by 1 base and V by 6 bases; bases with no gene match: 7.